This TCR beta chain came from a study of Ad26.COV2.S vaccination and SARS-CoV-2 variants. Findings of the study overall: Vaccinees reportedly had broad spike-specific CD8+ and CD4+ T cell responses. Similar non-spike TCR breadth was observed in recipients of vaccine and of placebo. Ad26.COV2.S recipients had broader spike-specific TCRs (P = 0.0014).

The CDR3 is made up of 15 amino acids. Germline assignment: CDR1 LNHNV and CDR2 YYDKDF (reference sequence). Trimming shortened V by 0 bases and J by 7 bases, and 16 bases separated the two germline ends. Comments on this clone: Its antigen is as yet unknown.

Only in-frame clones appear in the TCRdb table, and some are missing; sequencing was by immunoSEQ multiplex PCR. The data contain 350,000 to 450,000 clones, roughly 87% of them singletons. Treatment given: around 19 received Ad26.COV2.S at low or high dose, single or two shots; about five received placebo; per-sample allocation not given. Samples came from day 63 after the first vaccine or placebo injection. Vaccination used an Ad26 vector expressing Wuhan-strain SARS-CoV-2 spike. The V call is TRBV15, the J call TRBJ2-7; tentative D call: TRBD1 (6 bases). This sequence originates from a person between 18 and 65 years old who received the Ad26.COV2.S COVID-19 vaccine or a placebo. Here the sequenced sample was peripheral blood, taken in a trial of Ad26.COV2.S vaccine versus placebo. CDR3 nucleotide sequence: TGTGCCACCAGCAGAGACAGACAGGTCCGCGGGGAGCAGTACTTC. Amino acid sequence: CATSRDRQVRGEQYF. Variable domain in full (rest from reference TRBV15 and TRBJ2-7): DAMVIQNPRYQVTQFGKPVTLSCSQTLNHNVMYWYQQKSSQAPKLLFHYYDKDFNNEADTPDNFQSRRPNTSFCFLDIRSPGLGDTAMYLCATSRDRQVRGEQYFGPGTRLTVT.